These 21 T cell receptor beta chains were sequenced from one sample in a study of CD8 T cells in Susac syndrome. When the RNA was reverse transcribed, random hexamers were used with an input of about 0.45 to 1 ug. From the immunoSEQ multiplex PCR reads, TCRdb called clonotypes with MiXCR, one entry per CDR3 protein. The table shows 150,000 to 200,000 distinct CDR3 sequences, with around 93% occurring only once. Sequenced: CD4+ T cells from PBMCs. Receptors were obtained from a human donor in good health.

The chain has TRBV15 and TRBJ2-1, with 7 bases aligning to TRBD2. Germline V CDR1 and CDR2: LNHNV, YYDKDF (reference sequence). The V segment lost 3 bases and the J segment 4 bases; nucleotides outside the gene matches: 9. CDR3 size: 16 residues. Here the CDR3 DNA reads TGTGCCACCAGCAGTCTGGACGGGGGGAGTTACAATGAGCAGTTCTTC. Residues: CATSSLDGGSYNEQFF.

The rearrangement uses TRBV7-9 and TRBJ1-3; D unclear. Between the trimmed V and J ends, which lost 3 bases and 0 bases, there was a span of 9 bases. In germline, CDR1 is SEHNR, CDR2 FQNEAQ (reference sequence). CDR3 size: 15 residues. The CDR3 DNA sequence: TGTGCCAGCAGCTTTGGACCACTCTCTGGAAACACCATATATTTT. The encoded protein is CASSFGPLSGNTIYF.

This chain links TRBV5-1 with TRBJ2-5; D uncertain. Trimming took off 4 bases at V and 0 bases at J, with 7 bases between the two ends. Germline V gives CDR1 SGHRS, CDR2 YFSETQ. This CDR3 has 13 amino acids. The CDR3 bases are TGCGCCAGCAGCCACACTGACCAAGAGACCCAGTACTTC. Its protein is CASSHTDQETQYF.

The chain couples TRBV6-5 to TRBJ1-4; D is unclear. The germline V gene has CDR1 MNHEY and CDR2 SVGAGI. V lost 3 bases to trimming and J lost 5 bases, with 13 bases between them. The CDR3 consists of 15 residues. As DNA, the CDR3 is TGTGCCAGCAGTTATGGCGACATGCGGAATGAAAAACTGTTTTTT. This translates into CASSYGDMRNEKLFF.

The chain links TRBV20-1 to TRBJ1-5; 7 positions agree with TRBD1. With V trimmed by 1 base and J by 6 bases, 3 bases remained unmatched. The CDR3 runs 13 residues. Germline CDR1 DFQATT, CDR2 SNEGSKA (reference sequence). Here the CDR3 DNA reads TGCAGTGCTAGAGCGACAGGGTTTCAGCCCCAGCATTTT. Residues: CSARATGFQPQHF.

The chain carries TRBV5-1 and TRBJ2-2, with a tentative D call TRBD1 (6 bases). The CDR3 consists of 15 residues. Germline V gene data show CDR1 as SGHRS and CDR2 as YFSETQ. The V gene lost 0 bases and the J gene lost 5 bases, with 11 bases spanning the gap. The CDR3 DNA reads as TGCGCCAGCAGCTTGGGAACCACAGGGACCGGGGAGCTGTTTTTT. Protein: CASSLGTTGTGELFF. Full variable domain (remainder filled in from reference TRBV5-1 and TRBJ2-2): KAGVTQTPRYLIKTRGQQVTLSCSPISGHRSVSWYQQTPGQGLQFLFEYFSETQRNKGNFPGRFSGRQFSNSRSEMNVSTLELGDSALYLCASSLGTTGTGELFFGEGSRLTVL.

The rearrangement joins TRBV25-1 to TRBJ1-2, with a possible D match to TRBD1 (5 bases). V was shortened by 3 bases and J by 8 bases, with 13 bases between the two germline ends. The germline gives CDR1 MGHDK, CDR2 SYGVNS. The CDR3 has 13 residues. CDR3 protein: CASSEEGLKGYTF. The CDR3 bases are TGTGCCAGCAGTGAGGAGGGGCTGAAAGGCTACACCTTC.

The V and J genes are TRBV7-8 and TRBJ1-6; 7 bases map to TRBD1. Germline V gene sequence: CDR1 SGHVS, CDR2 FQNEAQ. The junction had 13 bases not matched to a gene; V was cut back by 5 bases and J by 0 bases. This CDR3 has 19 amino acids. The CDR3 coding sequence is TGTGCCAGCAGCCCTCACCGAGGGACAGTTAGCTCCTATAATTCACCCCTCCACTTT. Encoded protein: CASSPHRGTVSSYNSPLHF.

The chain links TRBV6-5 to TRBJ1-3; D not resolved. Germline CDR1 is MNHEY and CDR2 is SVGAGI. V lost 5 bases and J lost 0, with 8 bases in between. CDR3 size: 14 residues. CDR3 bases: TGTGCCAGCAGTCACATTCACTCTGGAAACACCATATATTTT. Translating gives CASSHIHSGNTIYF.

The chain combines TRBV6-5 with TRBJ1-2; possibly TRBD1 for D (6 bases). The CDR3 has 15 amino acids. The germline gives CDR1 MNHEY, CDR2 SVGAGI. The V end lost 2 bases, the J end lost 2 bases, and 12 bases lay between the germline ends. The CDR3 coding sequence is TGTGCCAGCAGTTACAGCCCCACAGGGAACTATGGCTACACCTTC. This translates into CASSYSPTGNYGYTF.

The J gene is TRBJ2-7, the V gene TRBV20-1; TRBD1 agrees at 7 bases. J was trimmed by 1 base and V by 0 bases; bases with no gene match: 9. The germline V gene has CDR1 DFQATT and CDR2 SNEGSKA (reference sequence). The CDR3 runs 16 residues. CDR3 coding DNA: TGCAGTGCTAGAGATCCGGCGCAGGGGGATTCCTACGAGCAGTACTTC. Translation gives CSARDPAQGDSYEQYF.

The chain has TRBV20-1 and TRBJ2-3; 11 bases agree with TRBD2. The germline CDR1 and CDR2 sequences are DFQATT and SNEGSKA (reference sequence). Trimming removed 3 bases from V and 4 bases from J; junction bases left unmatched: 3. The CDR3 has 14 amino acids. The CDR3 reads CSARLAGGPDTQYF. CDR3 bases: TGCAGTGCTAGGTTAGCGGGGGGGCCAGATACGCAGTATTTT.

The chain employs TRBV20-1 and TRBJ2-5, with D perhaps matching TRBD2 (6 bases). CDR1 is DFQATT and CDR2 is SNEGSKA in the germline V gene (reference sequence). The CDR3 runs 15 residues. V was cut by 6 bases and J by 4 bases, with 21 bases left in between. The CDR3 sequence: CSARDSALFGETQYF. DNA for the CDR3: TGCAGTGCGCGGGACTCCGCGCTGTTCGGAGAGACCCAGTACTTC.

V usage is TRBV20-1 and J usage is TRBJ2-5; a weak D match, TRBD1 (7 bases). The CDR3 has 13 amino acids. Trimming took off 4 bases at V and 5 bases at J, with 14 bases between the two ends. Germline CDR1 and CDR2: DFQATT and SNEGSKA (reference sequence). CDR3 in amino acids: CSATQGRWETQYF. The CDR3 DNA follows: TGCAGTGCTACACAGGGGAGGTGGGAGACCCAGTACTTC.

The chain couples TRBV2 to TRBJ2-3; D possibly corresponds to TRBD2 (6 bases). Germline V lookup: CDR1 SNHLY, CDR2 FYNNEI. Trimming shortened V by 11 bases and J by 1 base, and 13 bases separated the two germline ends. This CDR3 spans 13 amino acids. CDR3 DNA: TGTGCCGGTGGCGCTAGCGGCACAGATACGCAGTATTTT. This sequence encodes CAGGASGTDTQYF.

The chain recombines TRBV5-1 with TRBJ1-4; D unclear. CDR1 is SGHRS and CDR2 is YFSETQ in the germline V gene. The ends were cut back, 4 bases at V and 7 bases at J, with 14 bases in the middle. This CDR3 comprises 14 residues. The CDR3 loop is CASSVGSLGEKLFF. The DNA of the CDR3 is TGCGCCAGCAGCGTGGGAAGTTTAGGTGAAAAACTGTTTTTT.

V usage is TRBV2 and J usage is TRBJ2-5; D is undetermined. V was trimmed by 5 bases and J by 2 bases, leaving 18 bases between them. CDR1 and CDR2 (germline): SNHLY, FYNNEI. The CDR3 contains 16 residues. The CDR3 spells CASSRQGREAQETQYF. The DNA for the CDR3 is TGTGCCAGCAGTCGTCAAGGGCGCGAGGCTCAAGAGACCCAGTACTTC.

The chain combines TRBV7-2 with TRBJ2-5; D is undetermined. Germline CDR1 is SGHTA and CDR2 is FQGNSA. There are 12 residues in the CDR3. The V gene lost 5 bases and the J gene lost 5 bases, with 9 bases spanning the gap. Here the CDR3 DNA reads TGTGCCAGCAGCGTGGTGGGCGAGACCCAGTACTTC. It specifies CASSVVGETQYF.

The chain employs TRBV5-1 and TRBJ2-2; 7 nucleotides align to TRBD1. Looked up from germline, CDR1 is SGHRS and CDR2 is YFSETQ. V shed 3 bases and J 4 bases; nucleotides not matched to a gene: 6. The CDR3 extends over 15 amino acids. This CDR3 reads CASSYGQVRTGELFF. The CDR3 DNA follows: TGCGCCAGCAGCTACGGACAGGTCCGCACCGGGGAGCTGTTTTTT.

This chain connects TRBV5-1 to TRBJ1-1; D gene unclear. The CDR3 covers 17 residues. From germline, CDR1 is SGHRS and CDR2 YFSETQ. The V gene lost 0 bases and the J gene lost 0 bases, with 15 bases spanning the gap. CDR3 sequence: CASSLGADIWVNTEAFF. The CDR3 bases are TGCGCCAGCAGCTTGGGGGCGGATATTTGGGTGAACACTGAAGCTTTCTTT.

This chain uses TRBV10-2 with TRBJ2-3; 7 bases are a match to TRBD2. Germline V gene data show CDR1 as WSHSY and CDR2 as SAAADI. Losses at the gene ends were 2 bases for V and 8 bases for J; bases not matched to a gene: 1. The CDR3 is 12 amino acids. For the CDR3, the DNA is TGCGCCAGCAGTGAGGGCGGGGGTACGCAGTATTTT. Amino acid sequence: CASSEGGGTQYF.